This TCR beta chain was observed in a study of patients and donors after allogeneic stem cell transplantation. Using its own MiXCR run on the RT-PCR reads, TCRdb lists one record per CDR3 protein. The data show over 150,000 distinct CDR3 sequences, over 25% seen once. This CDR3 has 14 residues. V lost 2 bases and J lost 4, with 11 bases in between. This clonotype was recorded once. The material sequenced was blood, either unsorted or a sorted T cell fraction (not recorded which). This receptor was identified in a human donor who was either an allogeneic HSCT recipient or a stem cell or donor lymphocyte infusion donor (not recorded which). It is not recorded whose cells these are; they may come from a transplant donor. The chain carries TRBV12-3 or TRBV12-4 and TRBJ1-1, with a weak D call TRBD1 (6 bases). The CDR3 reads CASSLPRGATEAFF. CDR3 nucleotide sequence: TGTGCCAGCAGTTTACCCAGGGGCGCCACTGAAGCTTTCTTT.